Sequencing of this T cell receptor (beta chain) was carried out in a study of blood T cell repertoires in COVID-19 (dated by TCRdb to 2018 to 2020). About the study as a whole: The collaborator samples originated in the United States, Italy and Spain and spanned the acute and convalescent phases of COVID-19. The material from the prospective study consisted of cDNA or gDNA derived from T cells, B-cell-depleted T cells, or PBMCs. The dataset comprised deeply sampled blood TCRbeta repertoires from subjects exposed to, actively infected with, or recovered from COVID-19. The repertoires were made available in a free public database intended to serve as a resource for research on the immune response to SARS-CoV-2. The samples were drawn from two sources: the first 160 participants of the ongoing ImmuneRACE study, and 950 to 1,500 subjects contributed by 6 global collaborators. Nearly every sample came with metadata listing a de-identified subject ID, COVID-19 status, age in years and sex. Where available, HLA class I and class II types were taken from metadata supplied by the sample provider and were not determined by assay-based typing.

The CDR3 runs 14 residues from the cysteine to the phenylalanine. The retained sequence is limited to the CDR3, 42 bases, with the frame set at the first base. V drops 3 bases and J drops 1 base, leaving 9 bases in between. Looking up the germline V gene yields CDR1 SNHLY and CDR2 FYNNEI. TCRbeta CDR3 regions were amplified from genomic DNA using the immunoSEQ Assay, a bias-controlled multiplex PCR. Processing in the source paper ran as follows. The number of nucleated cells in each sample was estimated from the amplification of reference gene primers within the assay. To quantify the absolute abundance of each unique TCRbeta CDR3 rearrangement, sequence reads were collapsed and filtered. For each sample, productive Simpson clonality was calculated as the square root of Simpson's diversity index over productive rearrangements. TCRdb obtained this table from immuneACCESS and retained in-frame rearrangements with V and J assigned. These tables miss some clones; where compared with another copy, unresolved V genes account for less than half of the shortfall, and the remainder is unexplained. That table supplies the V and J calls and clone size; D and trimming were determined from the DNA. Recorded for this sample are 200,000 to 300,000 clones; 90% of them occurred a single time. The ten largest clones take up about 4% of the sample.

The collaborating institutions used their own protocols to collect whole blood in K2EDTA tubes. For TCRbeta analysis, collaborators shipped samples in one of three forms: frozen whole blood, isolated PBMCs, or DNA extracted from either of those sample types. Results and caveats for the whole study, not just this receptor: Clinical and demographic metadata were provided uncurated, with the amount varying by source and participant.

On this clone: This clone's antigen is unknown. No much larger clone is present one base from it, and per-base qualities are unavailable.

The chain is assembled from TRBV2 and TRBJ2-5, with the D gene too uncertain to name. The origin of this receptor is a woman aged 35 to 49 with acute or convalescent COVID-19. The sample comprised peripheral blood. The nucleotide sequence is TGTGCCAGCAGTGAGGGCCAACTCCAAGAGACCCAGTACTTC. Its protein is CASSEGQLQETQYF.